This TCR beta chain was sequenced during a study of blood T cell repertoires in COVID-19. As for the study in general: Samples taken during acute and convalescent COVID-19 were collected in the United States, Italy and Spain. In each case, the material was cDNA or gDNA derived from T cells, B-cell-depleted T cells, or PBMCs.

In the authors' methods: The assay estimated nucleated cells by amplifying reference gene primers. Some clones are missing from TCRdb's copy, which holds only in-frame ones; the method was immunoSEQ multiplex PCR. V and J calls and clone size are copied from that table; D and trimming were computed from the DNA. The table has 95,000 to 150,000 clones, approximately 87% seen once; the top ten hold 3.5% to 4.5%. This receptor was identified in a man in his 60s with acute or convalescent COVID-19. The sample comprised peripheral blood.

The CDR3 DNA reads TGTGCCAGCAGTGGGACAGGGAACTATGGCTACACCTTC. It translates to CASSGTGNYGYTF. This chain joins TRBV2 and TRBJ1-2; 8 bases agree with TRBD1. Unmatched junction bases numbered 0, after V lost 4 bases and J lost 2 bases. This CDR3 region has 13 residues. CDR1 and CDR2 (germline): SNHLY, FYNNEI.